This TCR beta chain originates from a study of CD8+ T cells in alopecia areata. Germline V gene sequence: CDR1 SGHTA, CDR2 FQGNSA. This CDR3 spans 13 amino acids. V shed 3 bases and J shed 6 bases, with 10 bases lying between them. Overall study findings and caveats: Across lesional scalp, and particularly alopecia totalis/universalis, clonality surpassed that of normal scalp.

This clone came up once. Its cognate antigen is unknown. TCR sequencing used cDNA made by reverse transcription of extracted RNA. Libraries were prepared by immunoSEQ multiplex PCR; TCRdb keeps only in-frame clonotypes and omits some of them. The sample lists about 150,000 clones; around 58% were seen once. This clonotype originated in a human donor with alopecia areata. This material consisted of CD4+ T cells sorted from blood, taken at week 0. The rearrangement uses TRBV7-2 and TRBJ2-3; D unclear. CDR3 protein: CASSFRAADTQYF. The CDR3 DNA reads TGTGCCAGCAGCTTTCGAGCAGCGGATACGCAGTATTTT.